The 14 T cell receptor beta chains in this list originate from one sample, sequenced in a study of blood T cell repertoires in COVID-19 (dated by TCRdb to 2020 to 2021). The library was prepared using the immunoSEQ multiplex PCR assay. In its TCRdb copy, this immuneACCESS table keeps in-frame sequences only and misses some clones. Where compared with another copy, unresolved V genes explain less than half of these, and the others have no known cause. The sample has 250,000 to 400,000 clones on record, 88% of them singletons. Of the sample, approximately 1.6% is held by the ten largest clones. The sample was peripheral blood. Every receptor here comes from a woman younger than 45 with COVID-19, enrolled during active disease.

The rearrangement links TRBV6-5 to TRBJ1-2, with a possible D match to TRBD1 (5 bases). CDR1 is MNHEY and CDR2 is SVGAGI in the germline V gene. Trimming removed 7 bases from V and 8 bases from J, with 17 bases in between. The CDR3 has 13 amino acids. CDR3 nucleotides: TGTGCCAGCACCCAGGGAGGGGTCTGGGGCTACACCTTC. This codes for CASTQGGVWGYTF.

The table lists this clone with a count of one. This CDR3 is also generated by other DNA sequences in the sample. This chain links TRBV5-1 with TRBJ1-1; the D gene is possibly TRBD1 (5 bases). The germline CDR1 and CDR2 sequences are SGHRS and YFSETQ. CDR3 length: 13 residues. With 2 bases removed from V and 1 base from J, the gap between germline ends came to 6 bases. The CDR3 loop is CASSLTGNTEAFF. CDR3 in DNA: TGCGCCAGCAGCTTAACAGGGAACACTGAAGCTTTCTTT. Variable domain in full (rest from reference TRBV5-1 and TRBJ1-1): KAGVTQTPRYLIKTRGQQVTLSCSPISGHRSVSWYQQTPGQGLQFLFEYFSETQRNKGNFPGRFSGRQFSNSRSEMNVSTLELGDSALYLCASSLTGNTEAFFGQGTRLTVV.

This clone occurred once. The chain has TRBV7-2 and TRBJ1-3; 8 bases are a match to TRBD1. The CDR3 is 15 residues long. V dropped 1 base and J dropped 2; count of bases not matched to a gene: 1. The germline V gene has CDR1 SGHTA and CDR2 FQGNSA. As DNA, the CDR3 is TGTGCCAGCAGCTTAGGGACAGGGCCTGGAAACACCATATATTTT. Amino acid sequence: CASSLGTGPGNTIYF.

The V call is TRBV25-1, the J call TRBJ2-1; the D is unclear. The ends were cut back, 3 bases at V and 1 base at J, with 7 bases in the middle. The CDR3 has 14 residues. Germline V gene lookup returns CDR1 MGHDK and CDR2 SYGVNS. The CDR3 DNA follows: TGTGCCAGCAGTGATTCGGTTTCCTACAATGAGCAGTTCTTC. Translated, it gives CASSDSVSYNEQFF.

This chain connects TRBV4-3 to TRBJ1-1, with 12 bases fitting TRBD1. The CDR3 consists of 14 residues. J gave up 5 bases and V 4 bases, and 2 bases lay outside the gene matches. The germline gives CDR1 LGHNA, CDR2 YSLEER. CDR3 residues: CASSRDRGRTEAFF. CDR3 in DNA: TGCGCCAGCAGCCGGGACAGGGGGCGGACTGAAGCTTTCTTT.

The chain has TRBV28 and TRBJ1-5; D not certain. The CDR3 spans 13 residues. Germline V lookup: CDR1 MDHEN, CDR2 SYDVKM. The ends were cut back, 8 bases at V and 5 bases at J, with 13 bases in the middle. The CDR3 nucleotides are TGTGCCAGCGCCCCGGGGTCATATCAGCCCCAGCATTTT. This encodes CASAPGSYQPQHF.

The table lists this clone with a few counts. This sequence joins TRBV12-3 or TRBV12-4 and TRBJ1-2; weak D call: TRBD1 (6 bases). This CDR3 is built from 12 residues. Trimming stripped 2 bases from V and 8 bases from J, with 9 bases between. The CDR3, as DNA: TGTGCCAGCAGTTTATCAGGGGCCGGCTACACCTTC. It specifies CASSLSGAGYTF.

The CDR3 DNA reads as TGTGCCAGCAGCTTAGGAGCGGGGGGGCCCAGCACCGGGGAGCTGTTTTTT. Its translation: CASSLGAGGPSTGELFF. The chain is built from TRBV7-2 and TRBJ2-2; 10 bases line up with TRBD2. V lost 1 base and J lost 4; bases outside the gene matches: 6. This CDR3 comprises 17 residues. Germline assignment: CDR1 SGHTA and CDR2 FQGNSA.

The CDR3 DNA reads TGTGCCAGCAGCCCGGGGACAGGCCGGGGGTCCTACGAGCAGTACTTC. As protein: CASSPGTGRGSYEQYF. The gene calls are TRBV5-4 and TRBJ2-7, with TRBD1 matching 8 bases. CDR3 length equals 16 residues. V trimming: 4 bases; J trimming: 1 base; junction bases outside the gene matches: 10. CDR1 is SGHNT and CDR2 is YYREEE in the germline V gene (reference sequence).

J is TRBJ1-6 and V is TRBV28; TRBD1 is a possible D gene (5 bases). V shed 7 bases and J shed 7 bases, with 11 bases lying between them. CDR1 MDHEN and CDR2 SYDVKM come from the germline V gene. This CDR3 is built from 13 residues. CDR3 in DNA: TGTGCCAGCATTAGCGGGGCAAATTCACCCCTCCACTTT. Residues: CASISGANSPLHF.

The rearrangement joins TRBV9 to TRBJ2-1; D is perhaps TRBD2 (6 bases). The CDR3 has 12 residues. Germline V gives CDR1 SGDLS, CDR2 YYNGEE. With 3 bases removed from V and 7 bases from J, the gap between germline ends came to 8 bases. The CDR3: CASSDGLNEQFF. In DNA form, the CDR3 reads TGTGCCAGCAGCGACGGACTAAATGAGCAGTTCTTC.

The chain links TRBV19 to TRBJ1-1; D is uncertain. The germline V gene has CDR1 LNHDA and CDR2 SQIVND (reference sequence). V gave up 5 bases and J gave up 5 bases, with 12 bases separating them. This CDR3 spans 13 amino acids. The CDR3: CASSASGWTEAFF. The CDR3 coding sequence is TGTGCCAGTAGTGCCTCGGGTTGGACTGAAGCTTTCTTT.

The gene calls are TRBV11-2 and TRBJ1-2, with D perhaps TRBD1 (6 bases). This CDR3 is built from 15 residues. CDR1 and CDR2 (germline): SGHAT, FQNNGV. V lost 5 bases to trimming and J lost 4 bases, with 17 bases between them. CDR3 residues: CASSRSQGSSYGYTF. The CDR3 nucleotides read TGTGCCAGCAGCCGATCACAGGGTAGCAGCTATGGCTACACCTTC.

Written as DNA, the CDR3 is TGTGCCAGCAGCGGGAGGGGTTATGGCTACACCTTC. It translates to CASSGRGYGYTF. The rearrangement uses TRBV9 and TRBJ1-2; possibly TRBD1 for D (5 bases). Trimming took 3 bases from V and 5 from J, leaving 8 bases between them. Germline assignment: CDR1 SGDLS and CDR2 YYNGEE. The CDR3 has 12 amino acids.